This TCR beta chain was captured in a study of T-cell memory formation after mild COVID-19. TCRdb reanalysed the 5' RACE reads using MiXCR and keeps one entry per CDR3 protein. This table has 65,000 to 95,000 distinct CDR3 sequences, around 13% appearing once. The length of the CDR3 is 14 residues. Trimming cost V 2 bases and J 5 bases, with 10 bases left between them. The V gene's germline CDR1 is SGDLS and CDR2 YYNGEE. The sequence was obtained from a man aged 18 to 29 who had mild COVID-19 (a few samples of this study predate the infection). Cell type and time point are not known. Input material: PBMCs or a T cell subset sorted from them (not recorded which). The chain carries TRBV9 and TRBJ2-2; D possibly matches TRBD1 or TRBD2 (5 bases each). The CDR3 reads CASSVGWGTGELFF. CDR3 sequence (DNA): TGTGCCAGCAGCGTTGGCTGGGGGACCGGGGAGCTGTTTTTT.